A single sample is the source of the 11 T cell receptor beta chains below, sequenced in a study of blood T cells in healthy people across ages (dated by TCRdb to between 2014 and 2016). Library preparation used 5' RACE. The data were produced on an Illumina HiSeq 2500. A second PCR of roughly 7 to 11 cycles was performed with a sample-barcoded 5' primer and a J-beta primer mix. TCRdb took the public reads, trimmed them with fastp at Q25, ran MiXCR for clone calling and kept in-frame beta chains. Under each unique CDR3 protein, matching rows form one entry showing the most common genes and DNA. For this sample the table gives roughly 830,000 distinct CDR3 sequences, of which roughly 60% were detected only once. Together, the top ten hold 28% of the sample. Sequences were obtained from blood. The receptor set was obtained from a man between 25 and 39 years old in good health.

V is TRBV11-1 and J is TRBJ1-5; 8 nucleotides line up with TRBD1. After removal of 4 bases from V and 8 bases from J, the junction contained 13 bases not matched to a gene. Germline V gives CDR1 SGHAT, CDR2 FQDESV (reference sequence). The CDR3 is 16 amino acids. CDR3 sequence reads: CASSSPDRVFWEPQHF. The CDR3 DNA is TGTGCCAGCAGCTCACCGGACAGGGTTTTTTGGGAGCCCCAGCATTTT.

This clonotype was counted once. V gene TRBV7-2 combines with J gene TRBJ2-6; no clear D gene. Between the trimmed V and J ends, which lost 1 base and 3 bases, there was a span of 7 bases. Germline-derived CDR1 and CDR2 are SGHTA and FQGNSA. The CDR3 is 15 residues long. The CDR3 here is CASSLGDLGANVLTF. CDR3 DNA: TGTGCCAGCAGCTTAGGAGACCTTGGGGCCAACGTCCTGACTTTC.

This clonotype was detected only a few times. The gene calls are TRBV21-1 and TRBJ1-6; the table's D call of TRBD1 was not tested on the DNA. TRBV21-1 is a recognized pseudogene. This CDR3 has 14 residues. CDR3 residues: CASNRAGAGSPLHF. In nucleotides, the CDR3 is TGTGCCAGCAACCGAGCAGGGGCAGGGTCACCCCTCCACTTT.

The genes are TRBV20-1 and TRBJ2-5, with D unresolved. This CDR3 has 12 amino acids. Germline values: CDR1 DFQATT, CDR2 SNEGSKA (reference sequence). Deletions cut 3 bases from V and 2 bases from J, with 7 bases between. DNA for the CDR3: TGCAGTGCTAGTTTTCAGCAAGAGACCCAGTACTTC. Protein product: CSASFQQETQYF.

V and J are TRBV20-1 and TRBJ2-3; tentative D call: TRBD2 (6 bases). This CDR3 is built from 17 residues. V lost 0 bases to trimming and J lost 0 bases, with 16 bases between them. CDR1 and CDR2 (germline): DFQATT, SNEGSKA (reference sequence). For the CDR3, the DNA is TGCAGTGCTAGAGATCGGGGCCGGGAGCCTAGCACAGATACGCAGTATTTT. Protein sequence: CSARDRGREPSTDTQYF.

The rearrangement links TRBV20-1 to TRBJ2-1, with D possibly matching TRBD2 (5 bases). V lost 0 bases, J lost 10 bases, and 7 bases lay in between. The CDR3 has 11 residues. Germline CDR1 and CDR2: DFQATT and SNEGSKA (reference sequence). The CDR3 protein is CSARDGREQFF. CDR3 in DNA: TGCAGTGCTAGAGATGGGAGAGAGCAGTTCTTC.

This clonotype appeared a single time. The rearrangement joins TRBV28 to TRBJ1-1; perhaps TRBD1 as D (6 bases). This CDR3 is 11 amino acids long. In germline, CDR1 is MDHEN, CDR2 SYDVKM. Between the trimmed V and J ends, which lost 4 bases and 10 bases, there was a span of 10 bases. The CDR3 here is CASSSPRGAFF. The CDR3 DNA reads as TGTGCCAGCAGTTCCCCCAGGGGAGCTTTCTTT.

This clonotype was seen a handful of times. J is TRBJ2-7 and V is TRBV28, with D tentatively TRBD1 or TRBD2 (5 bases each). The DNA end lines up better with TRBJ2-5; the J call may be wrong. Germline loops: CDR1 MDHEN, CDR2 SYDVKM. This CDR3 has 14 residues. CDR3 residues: CASRTGTPRGTQYF. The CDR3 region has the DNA TGTGCCAGCAGAACCGGGACCCCCCGGGGGACCCAGTACTTC.

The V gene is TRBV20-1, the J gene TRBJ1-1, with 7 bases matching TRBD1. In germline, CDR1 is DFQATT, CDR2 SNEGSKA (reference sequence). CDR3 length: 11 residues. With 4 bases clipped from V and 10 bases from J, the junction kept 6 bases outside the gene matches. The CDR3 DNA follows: TGCAGTGCTAAGGGGGACAGAATAGCTTTCTTT. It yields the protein CSAKGDRIAFF.

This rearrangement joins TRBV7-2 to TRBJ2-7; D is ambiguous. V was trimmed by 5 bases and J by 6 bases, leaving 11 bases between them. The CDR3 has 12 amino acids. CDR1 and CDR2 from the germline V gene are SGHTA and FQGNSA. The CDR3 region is CASSPLGVEQYF. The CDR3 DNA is TGTGCCAGCAGCCCACTCGGAGTCGAGCAGTACTTC.

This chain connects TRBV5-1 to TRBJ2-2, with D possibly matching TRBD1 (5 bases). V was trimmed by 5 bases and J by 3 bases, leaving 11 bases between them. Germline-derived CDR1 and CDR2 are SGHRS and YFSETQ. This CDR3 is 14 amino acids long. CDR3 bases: TGCGCCAGCAGTGGCAGGGCGGACACCGGGGAGCTGTTTTTT. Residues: CASSGRADTGELFF.